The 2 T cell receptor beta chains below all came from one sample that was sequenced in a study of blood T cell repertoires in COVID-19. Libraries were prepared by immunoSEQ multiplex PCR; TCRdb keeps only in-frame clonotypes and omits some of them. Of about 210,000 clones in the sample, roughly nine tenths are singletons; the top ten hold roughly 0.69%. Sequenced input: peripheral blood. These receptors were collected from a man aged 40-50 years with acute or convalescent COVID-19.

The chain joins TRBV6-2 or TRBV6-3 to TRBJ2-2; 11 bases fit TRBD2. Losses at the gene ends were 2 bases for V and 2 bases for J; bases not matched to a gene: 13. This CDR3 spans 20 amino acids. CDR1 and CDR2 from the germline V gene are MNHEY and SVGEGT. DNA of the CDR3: TGTGCCAGCAGTTACCGATGGGGGAGTAGCGGGAGGGAAAACACCGGGGAGCTGTTTTTT. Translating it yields CASSYRWGSSGRENTGELFF.

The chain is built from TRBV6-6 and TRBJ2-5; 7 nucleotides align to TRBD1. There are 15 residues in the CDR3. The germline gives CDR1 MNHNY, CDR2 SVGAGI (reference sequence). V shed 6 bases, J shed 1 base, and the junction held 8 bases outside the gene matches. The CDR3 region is CASRHDRVGQETQYF. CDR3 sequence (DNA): TGTGCCAGCAGACACGACAGGGTGGGCCAAGAGACCCAGTACTTC.